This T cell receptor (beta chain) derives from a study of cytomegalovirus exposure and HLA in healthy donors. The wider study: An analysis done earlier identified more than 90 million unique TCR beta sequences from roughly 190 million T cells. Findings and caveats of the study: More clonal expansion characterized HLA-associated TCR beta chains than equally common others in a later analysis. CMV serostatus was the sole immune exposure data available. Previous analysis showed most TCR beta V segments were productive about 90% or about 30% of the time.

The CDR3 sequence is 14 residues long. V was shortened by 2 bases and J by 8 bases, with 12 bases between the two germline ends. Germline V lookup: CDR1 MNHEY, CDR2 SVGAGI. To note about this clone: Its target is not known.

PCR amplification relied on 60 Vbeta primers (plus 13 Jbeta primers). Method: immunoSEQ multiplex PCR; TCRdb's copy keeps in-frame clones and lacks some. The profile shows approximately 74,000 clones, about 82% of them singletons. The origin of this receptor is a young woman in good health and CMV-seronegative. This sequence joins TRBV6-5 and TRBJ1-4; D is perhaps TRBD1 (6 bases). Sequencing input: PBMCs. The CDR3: CASSYGRGREKLFF. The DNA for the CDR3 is TGTGCCAGCAGTTACGGGCGGGGGCGAGAAAAACTGTTTTTT.